The TCR beta chain described here comes from a study of identical twins. Study-wide results and caveats: Weaker excess sharing between twins was seen in beta out-of-frame sequences.

MiXCR, run by TCRdb on the 5' RACE reads, gives a single entry per CDR3 protein. The data hold 500,000 to 550,000 distinct CDR3 sequences, with about a fifth observed a single time. The CDR3 runs to 12 residues. Germline CDR1 SQVTM, CDR2 ANQGSEA. V was clipped by 6 bases and J by 7 bases; unmatched bases: 4. About this clonotype itself: Its antigen is unknown.

The sample was also linked to a second study, of yellow fever vaccine responses in identical twins.

Sequenced: CD4+ T cells sorted from blood. The chain carries TRBV29-1 and TRBJ1-2; 11 bases are a match to TRBD1. This receptor was taken from a woman between 18 and 29 years old in good health. CDR3 sequence (DNA): TGCAGCGTAGGGGACAGGGGGTTTGGCTACACCTTC. Its protein is CSVGDRGFGYTF.